These T cell receptor beta chains were read from a single sample in a study of T cell repertoires in cytomegalovirus infection. Their cognate antigens are unknown. In TCRdb, the reads were re-called with MiXCR into one record per CDR3 protein. Of approximately 390,000 distinct CDR3 sequences listed, about 35% are singletons. Sequencing was performed on cultured PBMCs, taken from culture after CMV antigen stimulation. These receptors all stem from a human donor in good health (CMV status not recorded). Some clones in this sample may be carry-over from other donors' samples. CDR3s include the opening cysteine and the closing phenylalanine or tryptophan. D genes are given only for firm matches. Clone sizes are given selectively: once, few, many, or a class where the clone is expanded.

>TRBV6-2/TRBV6-3|TRBD1|NA|TRBJ1-1
CASSYRAGGLAFF
TGTGCCAGCAGTTACCGCGCAGGGGGATTGGCTTTCTTT
>TRBV4-1|TRBD2|NA|TRBJ2-1
CASSPRTSGERRDEQFF
TGCGCCAGCAGCCCCCGCACTAGCGGGGAGCGTAGGGATGAGCAGTTCTTC
>TRBV29-1|TRBD1|NA|TRBJ2-2
CSVGQGLTGELFF
TGCAGCGTGGGACAGGGGTTGACCGGGGAGCTGTTTTTT
>TRBV4-1|TRBD1|once|TRBJ2-7
CASSQETGASYEQYF
TGCGCCAGCAGCCAAGAGACAGGGGCGTCCTACGAGCAGTACTTC
>TRBV7-8|NA|NA|TRBJ2-7
CASNPRGARGKQYF
TGTGCCAGCAACCCCCGAGGAGCCCGTGGGAAGCAGTACTTC
>TRBV20-1|TRBD1|NA|TRBJ2-2
CSARDRGPTGELFF
TGCAGTGCAAGGGACAGGGGGCCGACCGGGGAGCTGTTTTTT
>TRBV20-1|NA|NA|TRBJ1-2
CSARGIRGGHYGYTF
TGCAGTGCTAGAGGGATTAGGGGAGGCCACTATGGCTACACCTTC
>TRBV23-1|TRBD1|few|TRBJ2-5
CASSPGTGPGKGETQYF
TGCGCCAGCAGCCCTGGGACAGGGCCGGGGAAGGGGGAGACCCAGTACTTC
>TRBV28|NA|NA|TRBJ1-1
CASSLAGIGGEAFF
TGTGCCAGCAGTTTAGCGGGGATTGGGGGTGAAGCTTTCTTT
>TRBV12-3/TRBV12-4|TRBD2|many|TRBJ2-2
CASTPASGLAGGELFF
TGTGCCAGCACTCCGGCTAGCGGCTTAGCGGGCGGGGAGCTGTTTTTT
>TRBV4-1|TRBD1|many|TRBJ1-2
CASSFPQGAEGYTF
TGCGCCAGCAGCTTTCCCCAGGGGGCGGAAGGCTACACCTTC
>TRBV19|TRBD1|few|TRBJ1-2
CASSMRTGVQLANYGYTF
TGTGCCAGTAGTATGCGGACAGGGGTCCAGTTAGCTAACTATGGCTACACCTTC
>TRBV5-5|NA|NA|TRBJ1-1
CASSFTAFTEAFF
TGTGCCAGCAGCTTTACAGCATTCACTGAAGCTTTCTTT
>TRBV2|NA|few|TRBJ1-2
CASSEARTSSYTF
TGTGCCAGCAGTGAAGCGCGGACGAGTAGCTACACCTTC
>TRBV6-2/TRBV6-3|TRBD2|NA|TRBJ2-6
CASSQASGTAWGANVLTF
TGTGCCAGCAGTCAGGCTAGCGGGACCGCCTGGGGGGCCAACGTCCTGACTTTC
>TRBV7-6|NA|many|TRBJ1-3
CASSLIPSRPGNTIYF
TGTGCCAGCAGCTTAATTCCTTCTCGGCCTGGAAACACCATATATTTT
>TRBV7-2|TRBD2|NA|TRBJ2-3
CASSFEAAGGLSGDTQYF
TGTGCCAGCAGCTTTGAGGCGGCGGGAGGGCTTAGTGGAGATACGCAGTATTTT
>TRBV5-1|TRBD2|NA|TRBJ2-7
CASSWTSGKSYEQYF
TGCGCCAGCAGCTGGACTAGCGGGAAGTCCTACGAGCAGTACTTC
>TRBV7-8|TRBD1|NA|TRBJ2-3
CASSQRRDSPTDTQYF
TGTGCCAGCAGCCAGCGTCGGGACAGCCCCACAGATACGCAGTATTTT
>TRBV19|NA|NA|TRBJ2-2
CASRLMNTGELFF
TGTGCCAGTAGGCTGATGAACACCGGGGAGCTGTTTTTT
>TRBV7-2|TRBD2|few|TRBJ2-2
CASSASGTGELFF
TGTGCCAGCAGCGCTAGCGGCACCGGGGAGCTGTTTTTT
>TRBV7-2|TRBD2|NA|TRBJ2-1
CASSWLAGSAYNEQFF
TGTGCCAGCAGCTGGCTAGCGGGGTCTGCCTACAATGAGCAGTTCTTC
>TRBV7-2|TRBD2|few|TRBJ2-3
CASSLGPSAGGSPDTQYF
TGTGCCAGCAGCTTAGGCCCCTCAGCGGGAGGCTCTCCAGATACGCAGTATTTT
>TRBV6-2/TRBV6-3|NA|NA|TRBJ2-1
CASSSPLFNEQFF
TGTGCCAGCAGTTCTCCCCTTTTCAATGAGCAGTTCTTC
>TRBV7-7|NA|NA|TRBJ1-3
CASSPGFGYTIYF
TGTGCCAGCAGCCCGGGGTTCGGATACACCATATATTTT
>TRBV19|NA|NA|TRBJ2-1
CASSWAGYNEQFF
TGTGCCAGTAGTTGGGCAGGGTACAATGAGCAGTTCTTC
>TRBV7-9|TRBD1|few|TRBJ2-3
CASSRDPGQGDTQYF
TGTGCCAGCAGCCGGGATCCGGGACAGGGAGATACGCAGTATTTT
>TRBV19|TRBD1|few|TRBJ2-5
CASSTLQGRGETQYF
TGTGCCAGTAGTACTCTACAGGGGAGAGGAGAGACCCAGTACTTC
>TRBV4-1|NA|few|TRBJ1-4
CASSQDRDREKLFF
TGCGCCAGCAGCCAAGACCGGGATCGCGAAAAACTGTTTTTT
>TRBV7-9|NA|few|TRBJ2-5
CASSLGYLQETQYF
TGTGCCAGCAGCTTAGGTTACCTTCAAGAGACCCAGTACTTC
>TRBV6-2/TRBV6-3|TRBD1|many|TRBJ1-1
CASSRQGTEAFF
TGTGCCAGCAGTCGACAGGGCACTGAAGCTTTCTTT
>TRBV28|NA|NA|TRBJ2-3
CASSVVSGLSTDTQYF
TGTGCCAGCAGTGTCGTTAGCGGACTTAGCACAGATACGCAGTATTTT
>TRBV27|TRBD2|NA|TRBJ2-3
CASSLGLAVTDTQYF
TGTGCCAGCAGTTTAGGGCTAGCGGTCACAGATACGCAGTATTTT
>TRBV6-2/TRBV6-3|TRBD1|NA|TRBJ1-1
CASSSRPTGRAEAFF
TGTGCCAGCAGTTCCAGACCGACAGGGCGGGCTGAAGCTTTCTTT
>TRBV15|NA|NA|TRBJ2-2
CATSRDLGFPGELFF
TGTGCCACCAGCAGAGACTTAGGTTTTCCCGGGGAGCTGTTTTTT
>TRBV4-1|NA|NA|TRBJ1-2
CASSRGGTLFSGYTF
TGCGCCAGCAGCCGTGGGGGGACCCTCTTTTCTGGCTACACCTTC
>TRBV5-1|NA|NA|TRBJ2-2
CASSLGNLHTGELFF
TGCGCCAGCAGCTTGGGCAACCTACACACCGGGGAGCTGTTTTTT
>TRBV27|NA|NA|TRBJ1-1
CASSAAYYGEAFF
TGTGCCAGCAGTGCAGCTTATTACGGTGAAGCTTTCTTT
>TRBV6-5|NA|few|TRBJ1-6
CASSSGPKRSSPLHF
TGTGCCAGCAGTTCCGGGCCCAAGAGGAGTTCACCCCTCCACTTT
>TRBV28|NA|few|TRBJ2-1
CASRSGESYNEQFF
TGTGCCAGCAGATCAGGGGAAAGCTACAATGAGCAGTTCTTC
>TRBV4-1|NA|NA|TRBJ2-1
CASSQGEFGGPYNEQFF
TGCGCCAGCAGCCAAGGGGAATTTGGGGGTCCCTACAATGAGCAGTTCTTC
>TRBV4-1|TRBD1|NA|TRBJ2-1
CASSQVSGQGNEQFF
TGCGCCAGCAGCCAAGTTTCGGGACAGGGGAATGAGCAGTTCTTC